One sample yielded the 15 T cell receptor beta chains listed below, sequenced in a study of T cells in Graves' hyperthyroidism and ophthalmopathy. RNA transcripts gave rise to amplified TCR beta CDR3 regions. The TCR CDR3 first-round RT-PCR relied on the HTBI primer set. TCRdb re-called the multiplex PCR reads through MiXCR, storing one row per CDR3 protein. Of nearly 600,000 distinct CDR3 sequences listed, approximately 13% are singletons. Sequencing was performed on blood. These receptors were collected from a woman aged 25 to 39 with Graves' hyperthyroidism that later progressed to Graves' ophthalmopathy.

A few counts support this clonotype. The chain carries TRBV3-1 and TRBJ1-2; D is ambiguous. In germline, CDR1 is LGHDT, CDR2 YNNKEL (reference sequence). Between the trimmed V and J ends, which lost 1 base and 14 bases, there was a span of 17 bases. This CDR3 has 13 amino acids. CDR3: CASSQAAPPSATF. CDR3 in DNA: TGTGCCAGCAGCCAAGCCGCCCCACCTAGTGCTACCTTC.

The CDR3 is CASSFKGTTQDEQFF. CDR3 coding DNA: TGTGCCAGCAGCTTTAAAGGGACTACTCAGGATGAGCAGTTCTTC. The chain employs TRBV7-9 and TRBJ2-1; TRBD2 aligns across 7 bases. CDR3 length: 15 residues. The ends lost 3 bases at V and 8 bases at J; junction bases unmatched: 10. CDR1 is SEHNR and CDR2 is FQNEAQ in the germline V gene (reference sequence).

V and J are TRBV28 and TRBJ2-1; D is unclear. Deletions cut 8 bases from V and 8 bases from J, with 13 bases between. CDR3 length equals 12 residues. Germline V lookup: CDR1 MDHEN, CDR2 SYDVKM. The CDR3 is CASGITEYEQFF. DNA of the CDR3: TGTGCCAGCGGAATTACAGAGTATGAGCAGTTCTTC.

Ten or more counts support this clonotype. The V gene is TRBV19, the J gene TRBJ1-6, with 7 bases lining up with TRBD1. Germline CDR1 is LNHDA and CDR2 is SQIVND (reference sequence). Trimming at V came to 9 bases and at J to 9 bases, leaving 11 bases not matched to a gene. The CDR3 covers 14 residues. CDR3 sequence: CASEGQSGLSPLHF. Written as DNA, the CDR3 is TGTGCCAGCGAGGGACAGAGTGGACTTTCACCCCTCCACTTT.

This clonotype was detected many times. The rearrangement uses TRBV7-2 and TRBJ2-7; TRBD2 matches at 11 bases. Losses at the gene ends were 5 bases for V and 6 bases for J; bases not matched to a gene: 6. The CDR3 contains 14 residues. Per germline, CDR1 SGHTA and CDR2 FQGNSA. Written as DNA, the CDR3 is TGTGCCAGCAGCGTCTTAGCGGGAGGGGCCGAGCAGTACTTC. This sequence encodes CASSVLAGGAEQYF.

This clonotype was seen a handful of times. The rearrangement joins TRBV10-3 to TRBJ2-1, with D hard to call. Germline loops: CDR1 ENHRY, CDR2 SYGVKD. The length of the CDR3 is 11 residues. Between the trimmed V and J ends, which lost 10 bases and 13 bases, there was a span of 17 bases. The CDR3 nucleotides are TGTGCCACCTCCTATAGGCAGGAACAGTTCTTC. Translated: CATSYRQEQFF.

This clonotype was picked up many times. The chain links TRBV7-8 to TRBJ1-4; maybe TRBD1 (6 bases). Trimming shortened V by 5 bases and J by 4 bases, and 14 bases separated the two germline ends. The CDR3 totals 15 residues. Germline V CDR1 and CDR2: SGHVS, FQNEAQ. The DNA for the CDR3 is TGTGCCAGCAGCCCCGACAGGATGCTTAATGAAAAACTGTTTTTT. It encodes CASSPDRMLNEKLFF.

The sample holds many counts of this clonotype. The CDR3 loop is CASSLISGDGSGRDNEQFF. The CDR3 nucleotides are TGTGCCAGCAGCTTAATATCTGGGGATGGTAGCGGGAGGGACAATGAGCAGTTCTTC. This chain connects TRBV7-3 to TRBJ2-1; 11 bases map to TRBD2. The V gene's germline CDR1 is SGHTA and CDR2 FQGTGA. Germline trimming cut 1 base from V and 5 bases from J; bases unmatched to any gene: 13. CDR3 length: 19 amino acids.

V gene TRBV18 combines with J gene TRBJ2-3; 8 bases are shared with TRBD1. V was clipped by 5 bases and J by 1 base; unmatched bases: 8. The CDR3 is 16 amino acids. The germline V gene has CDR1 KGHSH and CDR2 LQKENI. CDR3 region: CASSSYSTGGTDTQYF. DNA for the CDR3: TGTGCCAGCTCATCATACTCGACAGGGGGCACAGATACGCAGTATTTT.

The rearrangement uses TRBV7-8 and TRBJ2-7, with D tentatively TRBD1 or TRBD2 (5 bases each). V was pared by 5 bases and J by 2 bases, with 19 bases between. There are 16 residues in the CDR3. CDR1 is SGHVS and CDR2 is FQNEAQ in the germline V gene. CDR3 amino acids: CASSRTGTPGPYEQYF. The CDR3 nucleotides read TGTGCCAGCAGCCGAACCGGGACGCCAGGACCCTACGAGCAGTACTTC.

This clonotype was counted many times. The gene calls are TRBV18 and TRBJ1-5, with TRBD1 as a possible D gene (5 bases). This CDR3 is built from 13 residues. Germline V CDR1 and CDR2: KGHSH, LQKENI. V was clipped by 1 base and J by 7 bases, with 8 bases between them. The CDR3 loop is CASSPRDEQPQHF. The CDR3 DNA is TGTGCCAGCTCACCACGGGACGAACAGCCCCAGCATTTT.

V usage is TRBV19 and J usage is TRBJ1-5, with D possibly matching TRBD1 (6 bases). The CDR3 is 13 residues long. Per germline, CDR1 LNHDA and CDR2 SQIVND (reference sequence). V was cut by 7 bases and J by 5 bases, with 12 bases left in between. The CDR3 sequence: CASTGAGYQPQHF. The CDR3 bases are TGTGCCAGTACGGGGGCAGGGTATCAGCCCCAGCATTTT. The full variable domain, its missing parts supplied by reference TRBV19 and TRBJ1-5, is DGGITQSPKYLFRKEGQNVTLSCEQNLNHDAMYWYRQDPGQGLRLIYYSQIVNDFQKGDIAEGYSVSREKKESFPLTVTSAQKNPTAFYLCASTGAGYQPQHFGDGTRLSIL.

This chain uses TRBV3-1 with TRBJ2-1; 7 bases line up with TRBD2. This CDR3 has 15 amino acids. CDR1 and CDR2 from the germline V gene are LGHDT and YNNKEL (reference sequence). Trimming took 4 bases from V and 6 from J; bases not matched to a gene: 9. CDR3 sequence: CASSRRYREGNEQFF. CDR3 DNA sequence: TGTGCCAGCAGCCGTCGATATAGGGAGGGCAATGAGCAGTTCTTC.

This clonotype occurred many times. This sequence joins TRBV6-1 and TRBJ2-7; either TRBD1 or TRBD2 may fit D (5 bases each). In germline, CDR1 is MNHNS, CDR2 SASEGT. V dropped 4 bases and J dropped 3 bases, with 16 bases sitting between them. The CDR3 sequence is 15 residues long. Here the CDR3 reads CASSVGDPSVYEQYF. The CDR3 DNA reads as TGTGCCAGCAGTGTGGGGGACCCCAGCGTCTACGAGCAGTACTTC.

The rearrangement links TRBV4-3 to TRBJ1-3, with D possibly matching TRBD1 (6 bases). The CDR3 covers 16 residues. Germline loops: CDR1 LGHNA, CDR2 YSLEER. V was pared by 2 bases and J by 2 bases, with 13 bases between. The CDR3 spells CASSQFYRETGNTIYF. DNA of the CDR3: TGCGCCAGCAGCCAATTTTACAGGGAAACTGGAAACACCATATATTTT.